The entry below gives a single T cell receptor beta chain sequence along with its context. The data originate from a study of blood T cell repertoires in COVID-19. Study as a whole: In each case, the material was cDNA or gDNA derived from T cells, B-cell-depleted T cells, or PBMCs.

Sequenced by immunoSEQ multiplex PCR; TCRdb stores in-frame clones only, minus some. The sample records 200,000 or so clones, roughly 90% being singletons. The CDR3 has 12 amino acids. Trimming took off 1 base at V and 5 bases at J, with 5 bases between the two ends. Germline CDR1 KGHSH, CDR2 LQKENI. The material sequenced was peripheral blood. The source of this sequence is a woman aged 60-75 years with acute or convalescent COVID-19. This chain links TRBV18 with TRBJ2-5; TRBD1 might be the D (5 bases). The CDR3: CASSPQGETQYF. For the CDR3, the DNA is TGTGCCAGCTCACCACAGGGGGAGACCCAGTACTTC. The full variable domain, rest sourced from reference TRBV18 and TRBJ2-5, is NAGVMQNPRHLVRRRGQEARLRCSPMKGHSHVYWYRQLPEEGLKFMVYLQKENIIDESGMPKERFSAEFPKEGPSILRIQQVVRGDSAAYFCASSPQGETQYFGPGTRLLVL.